These T cell receptor beta chains were read from a single sample in a study of beta chain features in type 1 diabetes. Method: immunoSEQ multiplex PCR; TCRdb's copy keeps in-frame clones and lacks some. The data contain some 160,000 clones, about 9.8% of them singletons. Sequencing input: central memory CD4+ T cells from blood. Source of these receptors: a woman between 18 and 30 years old in good health. The CDR3 runs from the conserved cysteine through the conserved F or W. D genes are given only for firm matches. Clone size is shown for a subset of rows, as once, few, many or a class of expanded clone.

once	TRBV21-1	.	TRBJ2-3	TGTGCCAGCAGCAAAAAGGGTACTAGCGGGAGTCCAGATACGCAGTATTTT	CASSKKGTSGSPDTQYF
.	TRBV6-6	TRBD2	TRBJ2-1	TGTGCCAGCAGGGATCTAGCGGGGTACAATGAGCAGTTCTTC	CASRDLAGYNEQFF
few	TRBV11-2	.	TRBJ2-5	TGTGCCAGCAGCACCGGGGGACGGGGGACCCAGTACTTC	CASSTGGRGTQYF
few	TRBV5-4	TRBD1	TRBJ1-4	TGTGCCAGCAGCCTCCGACAGGGGACAACTAATGAAAAACTGTTTTTT	CASSLRQGTTNEKLFF
.	TRBV5-4	TRBD1	TRBJ1-1	TGTGCCAGCAGATACTGGACAGGGAGCACTGAAGCTTTCTTT	CASRYWTGSTEAFF
.	TRBV9	TRBD1	TRBJ1-1	TGTGCCAGCAGCGTGGACACAGGGGCTGAAGCTTTCTTT	CASSVDTGAEAFF
.	TRBV19	.	TRBJ1-2	TGTGCCAGTGCCCCCCGAACAGACTATGGCTACACCTTC	CASAPRTDYGYTF
few	TRBV2	.	TRBJ1-2	TGTGCCAGCAGTCAACCTCAGGAATTGGTCTATGGCTACACCTTC	CASSQPQELVYGYTF
.	TRBV11-2	TRBD2	TRBJ2-3	TGTGCCAGCAGCAGTGGAAGTAGCGGGGAAACAGATACGCAGTATTTT	CASSSGSSGETDTQYF
few	TRBV7-8	TRBD1	TRBJ2-5	TGTGCCAGCAGCCAACCGACAGGGAAAGAGACCCAGTACTTC	CASSQPTGKETQYF
few	TRBV19	TRBD1	TRBJ1-1	TGTGCCAGTAGTAGGGTGGACAGGATGAACACTGAAGCTTTCTTT	CASSRVDRMNTEAFF
.	TRBV7-9	.	TRBJ2-1	TGTGCCAGCAGCCCTCCTGGGGGCACCAATGAGCAGTTCTTC	CASSPPGGTNEQFF
few	TRBV7-7	TRBD2	TRBJ2-5	TGTGCTAGCAGCTTAGGGGTGACTAGCGCCCAAGAGACCCAGTACTTC	CASSLGVTSAQETQYF
few	TRBV7-3	.	TRBJ2-3	TGTGCCAGCAGCCCGCAGGGGGATACGCAGTATTTT	CASSPQGDTQYF
.	TRBV30	TRBD2	TRBJ2-5	TGTGCCTCCACGGGACTAGCGGGAGGCCGGTGGGAGACCCAGTACTTC	CASTGLAGGRWETQYF
.	TRBV30	.	TRBJ1-1	TGTGCCTGGAGCTCCCAAAGCCCGAACACTGAAGCTTTCTTT	CAWSSQSPNTEAFF
few	TRBV27	.	TRBJ1-4	TGTGCCAGCAGTCCGGAGGCCAGAAGAAATGAAAAACTGTTTTTT	CASSPEARRNEKLFF
few	TRBV2	TRBD1	TRBJ2-7	TGTGCCAGCAGTGAAGCGGACAGGGTTCTTTACTTC	CASSEADRVLYF
many	TRBV6-5	TRBD1	TRBJ2-7	TGTGCCAGCAGCTCTAACACAGGGGACCCCCACGAGCAGTACTTC	CASSSNTGDPHEQYF
.	TRBV30	TRBD2	TRBJ2-3	TGTGCCTGGAGTGTACTAGCGTCAGGCACAGATACGCAGTATTTT	CAWSVLASGTDTQYF
.	TRBV5-1	TRBD2	TRBJ2-3	TGCGCCAGCAGCTCCGGACTAGCGGGGCCCCAGGCAGATACGCAGTATTTT	CASSSGLAGPQADTQYF
once	TRBV5-6	TRBD1	TRBJ1-2	TGTGCCAGCAGCTCCCAGGGGGCGCCGGGAGGCTACACCTTC	CASSSQGAPGGYTF
.	TRBV5-1	TRBD1	TRBJ2-7	TGCGCCAGCAGCTTAGCCGGGACAGGGAACCTTCGAGTGCAGTACTTC	CASSLAGTGNLRVQYF
.	TRBV2	.	TRBJ2-7	TGTGCCAGCCGGGAGGGGGCAGTAAAGCGCGAGCAGTACTTC	CASREGAVKREQYF
few	TRBV19	TRBD2	TRBJ2-3	TGTGCCAGTATTCGGACTAGCGGGAGCACAGATACGCAGTATTTT	CASIRTSGSTDTQYF
.	TRBV30	TRBD2	TRBJ2-1	TGTGCCTGGAGTCTGGCGGGAGCTGGTAATGAGCAGTTCTTC	CAWSLAGAGNEQFF
.	TRBV29-1	.	TRBJ1-2	TGCAGCGTAGACCTCGGGACACACGATGGCTACACCTTC	CSVDLGTHDGYTF
.	TRBV7-2	.	TRBJ1-4	TGTGCCAGCAGCCTCACCCGACAGCAACCTAATGAAAAACTGTTTTTT	CASSLTRQQPNEKLFF
few	TRBV5-1	.	TRBJ2-3	TGCGCCAGCAGCTTGGCCCAGGGTACAGATACGCAGTATTTT	CASSLAQGTDTQYF
few	TRBV11-2	.	TRBJ1-2	TGTGCCAGCAGCTCATGGACAAAAGCTAACTATGGCTACACCTTC	CASSSWTKANYGYTF
few	TRBV7-9	.	TRBJ1-1	TGTGCCAGCATCGGCCGGGACTTACCAGAAGCTTTCTTT	CASIGRDLPEAFF
few	TRBV7-9	.	TRBJ2-1	TGTGCCAGCAGCTTAGAGGGGGCGGGACCACTGAATGAGCAGTTCTTC	CASSLEGAGPLNEQFF
.	TRBV5-1	TRBD2	TRBJ2-5	TGCGCCAGCAGCTCTCCTCTCCAGCGGGGGGTTGAGACCCAGTACTTC	CASSSPLQRGVETQYF